Presented here are 4 T cell receptor beta chains from one specimen sequenced in a study of OX40 agonist ivuxolimab in advanced cancers. The repertoire was sequenced with immunoSEQ multiplex PCR; TCRdb's copy has only in-frame clones and lacks some. The sample has around 22,000 clones; roughly 88% are singletons. The starting material was CD4+ or CD8+ T cells sorted from blood, obtained in a trial of the OX40 agonist ivuxolimab. Every receptor here comes from an adult with an advanced solid tumor such as melanoma, head and neck, liver or kidney cancer.

V and J are TRBV19 and TRBJ1-1; TRBD1 matches 7 bases. The trim removed 4 bases at V and 5 bases at J, leaving 13 bases unmatched. The CDR3 contains 16 residues. CDR1 and CDR2 from the germline V gene are LNHDA and SQIVND (reference sequence). Here the CDR3 reads CASSNYRGASSTEAFF. The CDR3 DNA is TGTGCCAGTAGTAATTACAGGGGCGCGAGTTCTACTGAAGCTTTCTTT.

As regards this clone: Germline and junction disagree at one end, which may indicate a read error. The genes are TRBV11-2 and TRBJ2-7; D call uncertain. Germline V gene lookup returns CDR1 SGHAT and CDR2 FQNNGV. The CDR3 length is 12 residues. The CDR3 loop reads CASSSDGYERYF. The CDR3 DNA sequence: TGTGCCAGCAGCTCGGACGGCTACGAGCGGTACTTC. The whole variable domain, filled in from reference TRBV11-2 and TRBJ2-7, reads EAGVAQSPRYKIIEKRQSVAFWCNPISGHATLYWYQQILGQGPKLLIQFQNNGVVDDSQLPKDRFSAERLKGVDSTLKIQPAKLEDSAVYLCASSSDGYERYFGPGTRLTVT.

The genes are TRBV10-3 and TRBJ1-1; D remains unclear. In germline, CDR1 is ENHRY, CDR2 SYGVKD. The CDR3 runs to 15 residues. The V end lost 3 bases, the J end lost 0 bases, and 11 bases lay between the germline ends. The CDR3 reads CAISDKGPMNTEAFF. The CDR3 coding sequence is TGTGCCATCAGTGACAAGGGCCCCATGAACACTGAAGCTTTCTTT.

The chain recombines TRBV11-2 with TRBJ2-1, with 9 bases matching TRBD2. V lost 6 bases, J lost 7 bases, and 10 bases stayed unmatched. The CDR3 sequence is 15 residues long. Germline V gene sequence: CDR1 SGHAT, CDR2 FQNNGV. The CDR3 DNA reads as TGTGCCAGCAGGGGGACCGGGACTAGCTTAAATGAGCAGTTCTTC. It codes for CASRGTGTSLNEQFF. The variable domain in full, with the rest retrieved from reference TRBV11-2 and TRBJ2-1, is EAGVAQSPRYKIIEKRQSVAFWCNPISGHATLYWYQQILGQGPKLLIQFQNNGVVDDSQLPKDRFSAERLKGVDSTLKIQPAKLEDSAVYLCASRGTGTSLNEQFFGPGTRLTVL.